The 30 T cell receptor beta chains reported below all come from one sample, sequenced in a study of blood T cell repertoires in COVID-19. Libraries were prepared by immunoSEQ multiplex PCR; TCRdb keeps only in-frame clonotypes and omits some of them. The repertoire includes 210,000 or so clones, approximately 83% of them detected once, and about 1.3% sits in the top ten. The material sequenced was peripheral blood. Source of these receptors: a woman under 40 with COVID-19, enrolled during active disease.

The chain joins TRBV2 to TRBJ1-2, with D possibly being TRBD1 (5 bases). Germline loops: CDR1 SNHLY, CDR2 FYNNEI. This CDR3 has 12 residues. V lost 8 bases to trimming and J lost 8 bases, with 15 bases between them. The CDR3 region is CASAREGQGYTF. CDR3 bases: TGTGCCAGCGCCAGGGAAGGGCAAGGCTACACCTTC.

This sequence joins TRBV7-9 and TRBJ1-1; D is perhaps TRBD1 (5 bases). The CDR3 extends over 13 amino acids. Germline V gene sequence: CDR1 SEHNR, CDR2 FQNEAQ (reference sequence). The V end was cut by 5 bases, the J end by 4 bases, with 11 bases between. CDR3 bases: TGTGCCAGCAGCCGACAGTTGGGCACTGAAGCTTTCTTT. Encoded protein: CASSRQLGTEAFF.

This chain connects TRBV27 to TRBJ2-1; possible D gene TRBD2, 6 bases. Trimming took off 2 bases at V and 3 bases at J, with 17 bases between the two ends. Germline CDR1 reads MNHEY; CDR2 reads SMNVEV (reference sequence). This CDR3 comprises 17 residues. The CDR3 region has the DNA TGTGCCAGCAGTTTAATTCCGGGGAGGCCTTTCTACAATGAGCAGTTCTTC. Its translation is CASSLIPGRPFYNEQFF.

The chain carries TRBV6-6 and TRBJ2-7; TRBD1 matches at 10 bases. In germline, CDR1 is MNHNY, CDR2 SVGAGI (reference sequence). The ends lost 0 bases at V and 3 bases at J; junction bases unmatched: 5. CDR3 length: 16 amino acids. Here the CDR3 reads CASSYSGTGVIYEQYF. The CDR3 DNA reads TGTGCCAGCAGTTACTCCGGGACAGGGGTCATCTACGAGCAGTACTTC.

The rearrangement links TRBV5-1 to TRBJ2-7; a weak D match, TRBD1 (6 bases). The germline CDR1 and CDR2 sequences are SGHRS and YFSETQ. Trimming cost V 0 bases and J 3 bases, with 19 bases left between them. The CDR3 has 17 amino acids. The CDR3 spells CASSLGLLRDTVYEQYF. The DNA for the CDR3 is TGCGCCAGCAGCTTGGGCCTCCTCCGGGACACTGTCTACGAGCAGTACTTC.

The chain uses TRBV7-9 and TRBJ2-3; D possibly corresponds to TRBD2 (5 bases). With 4 bases removed from V and 8 bases from J, the gap between germline ends came to 10 bases. Looked up from germline, CDR1 is SEHNR and CDR2 is FQNEAQ (reference sequence). This CDR3 spans 12 amino acids. The CDR3 sequence is CASSWVGGTQYF. The CDR3 DNA reads TGTGCCAGCAGCTGGGTCGGAGGTACGCAGTATTTT. The full variable domain, completed using reference TRBV7-9 and TRBJ2-3, is DTGVSQNPRHKITKRGQNVTFRCDPISEHNRLYWYRQTLGQGPEFLTYFQNEAQLEKSRLLSDRFSAERPKGSFSTLEIQRTEQGDSAMYLCASSWVGGTQYFGPGTRLTVL.

The gene calls are TRBV7-4 and TRBJ1-5; tentatively, D is TRBD1 (5 bases). This CDR3 is built from 17 residues. Between the trimmed V and J ends, which lost 5 bases and 0 bases, there was a span of 17 bases. In germline, CDR1 is SGHVT, CDR2 SQSDAQ. CDR3 in DNA: TGTGCCAGCAGCCACACAGTCACAGGACATAGCAATCAGCCCCAGCATTTT. Encoded protein: CASSHTVTGHSNQPQHF.

The chain couples TRBV9 to TRBJ1-4, with 8 bases matching TRBD1. This CDR3 contains 15 residues. Losses at the gene ends were 4 bases for V and 3 bases for J; bases not matched to a gene: 5. The germline V gene encodes CDR1 SGDLS and CDR2 YYNGEE. The CDR3 DNA is TGTGCCAGCAGCCCAAGGACAGGGCCTAATGAAAAACTGTTTTTT. It encodes CASSPRTGPNEKLFF.

V gene TRBV11-2 combines with J gene TRBJ2-5; 13 nucleotides agree with TRBD2. V lost 1 base to trimming and J lost 5 bases; unmatched junction nucleotides: 7. Germline CDR1 SGHAT, CDR2 FQNNGV. The CDR3 is 17 amino acids. The DNA for the CDR3 is TGTGCCAGCAGCTTAGGGACTAGCGGGGGCAGGACCGAGACCCAGTACTTC. Translation: CASSLGTSGGRTETQYF.

The chain carries TRBV9 and TRBJ2-7; TRBD2 might be the D (5 bases). V was pared by 2 bases and J by 7 bases, with 16 bases between. This CDR3 is 14 amino acids long. Germline V gives CDR1 SGDLS, CDR2 YYNGEE. The CDR3: CASSVVRGLREQYF. The CDR3 region has the DNA TGTGCCAGCAGCGTCGTCCGCGGGCTGAGGGAGCAGTACTTC.

The chain uses TRBV11-2 and TRBJ2-5; D is possibly TRBD1 (5 bases). CDR3 length: 16 residues. The V gene lost 0 bases and the J gene lost 4 bases, with 15 bases spanning the gap. The germline V gene encodes CDR1 SGHAT and CDR2 FQNNGV. The CDR3 loop is CASSLDHGRARETQYF. Written as DNA, the CDR3 is TGTGCCAGCAGCTTAGATCACGGCAGGGCCCGAGAGACCCAGTACTTC.

The V and J genes are TRBV12-3 or TRBV12-4 and TRBJ1-3, with TRBD1 as a possible D gene (5 bases). The V gene lost 7 bases and the J gene lost 10 bases, with 17 bases spanning the gap. The CDR3 covers 13 residues. CDR3 sequence (DNA): TGTGCCAGCAAGCTGGAGGCCCGGGGGACCATATATTTT. Protein sequence: CASKLEARGTIYF.

This clone was seen a few times. The genes are TRBV28 and TRBJ1-1; D is possibly TRBD1 (5 bases). Germline-derived CDR1 and CDR2 are MDHEN and SYDVKM. Trimming removed 8 bases at V and 0 bases at J, with 13 bases between. The CDR3 spans 14 residues. CDR3 sequence (DNA): TGTGCCAGCCGGGGGGGGAGAGTGAACACTGAAGCTTTCTTT. It specifies CASRGGRVNTEAFF.

This clone was seen only a few times. This CDR3 is also generated by other DNA sequences in the sample. The chain uses TRBV9 and TRBJ1-1; D is undetermined. This CDR3 contains 14 residues. V was shortened by 0 bases and J by 4 bases, with 10 bases between the two germline ends. Germline V gives CDR1 SGDLS, CDR2 YYNGEE. CDR3 sequence (DNA): TGTGCCAGCAGCGTAGCCCGCGGAGGCACTGAAGCTTTCTTT. Translated: CASSVARGGTEAFF.

The sample holds a few counts of this clone. The genes are TRBV14 and TRBJ2-3, with TRBD2 identical over 11 bases. The V and J ends lost 0 bases and 6 bases, in that order; junction bases with no gene match: 8. Germline CDR1 and CDR2: SGHDN and FVKESK. The CDR3 runs to 17 residues. The chain's CDR3 is CASSQDFSGGAWDTQYF. The CDR3 DNA follows: TGTGCCAGCAGCCAAGACTTTAGCGGGGGGGCCTGGGATACGCAGTATTTT.

This clone was counted a few times. The V gene is TRBV11-2, the J gene TRBJ2-1, with D possibly TRBD1 on 5 matching bases. The V gene lost 5 bases and the J gene lost 8 bases, with 22 bases spanning the gap. Germline V gene data show CDR1 as SGHAT and CDR2 as FQNNGV. The CDR3 sequence is 16 residues long. The CDR3 sequence: CASSPTPPQEKDEQFF. The CDR3 nucleotides read TGTGCCAGCAGCCCAACGCCCCCACAGGAGAAGGATGAGCAGTTCTTC. Variable domain in full (rest from reference TRBV11-2 and TRBJ2-1): EAGVAQSPRYKIIEKRQSVAFWCNPISGHATLYWYQQILGQGPKLLIQFQNNGVVDDSQLPKDRFSAERLKGVDSTLKIQPAKLEDSAVYLCASSPTPPQEKDEQFFGPGTRLTVL.

This clone was seen many times. The J gene is TRBJ2-2, the V gene TRBV12-3 or TRBV12-4; 7 nucleotides match TRBD2. Trimming took 7 bases from V and 10 from J; bases not matched to a gene: 9. This CDR3 contains 13 residues. This CDR3 is CASTQTSSAELFF. The CDR3 DNA reads as TGTGCCAGCACCCAGACTAGCTCGGCGGAGCTGTTTTTT.

The chain has TRBV28 and TRBJ1-6, with D maybe TRBD1 (6 bases). The CDR3 contains 15 residues. V was shortened by 6 bases and J by 10 bases, with 19 bases between the two germline ends. The germline gives CDR1 MDHEN, CDR2 SYDVKM. The CDR3 sequence: CASSRGQPLWSPLHF. Here the CDR3 DNA reads TGTGCCAGCAGCAGAGGACAGCCACTTTGGTCACCCCTCCACTTT. The full variable domain, rest sourced from reference TRBV28 and TRBJ1-6, is DVKVTQSSRYLVKRTGEKVFLECVQDMDHENMFWYRQDPGLGLRLIYFSYDVKMKEKGDIPEGYSVSREKKERFSLILESASTNQTSMYLCASSRGQPLWSPLHFGNGTRLTVT.

The chain recombines TRBV30 with TRBJ1-5, with TRBD1 identical over 7 bases. V dropped 0 bases and J dropped 4; count of bases not matched to a gene: 6. The length of the CDR3 is 15 residues. CDR1 GTSNPN and CDR2 SVGIG come from the germline V gene (reference sequence). CDR3 nucleotide sequence: TGTGCCTGGAGTGTCTCAAAGGGGGCTAATCAGCCCCAGCATTTT. Amino acid sequence: CAWSVSKGANQPQHF. The variable domain in full, with the rest retrieved from reference TRBV30 and TRBJ1-5, is SQTIHQWPATLVQPVGSPLSLECTVEGTSNPNLYWYRQAAGRGLQLLFYSVGIGQISSEVPQNLSASRPQDRQFILSSKKLLLSDSGFYLCAWSVSKGANQPQHFGDGTRLSIL.

The chain joins TRBV11-2 to TRBJ2-7; perhaps TRBD2 as D (7 bases). This CDR3 is built from 14 residues. Trimming left V 8 bases short and J 1 base short, with 15 bases between. The germline V gene encodes CDR1 SGHAT and CDR2 FQNNGV. CDR3 nucleotide sequence: TGTGCCAGCCGCACGGGGGGCGGATCCTACGAGCAGTACTTC. Protein: CASRTGGGSYEQYF.

The chain recombines TRBV30 with TRBJ1-4; TRBD1 agrees at 8 bases. Unmatched junction bases numbered 14, after V lost 2 bases and J lost 12 bases. The CDR3 has 15 residues. CDR1 and CDR2 from the germline V gene are GTSNPN and SVGIG (reference sequence). The CDR3: CAWSLTGGSFEELFF. The CDR3 DNA is TGTGCCTGGAGTCTTACAGGGGGGTCTTTTGAGGAACTGTTTTTT.

The rearrangement uses TRBV5-1 and TRBJ1-2; a weak D match, TRBD1 (6 bases). Germline V lookup: CDR1 SGHRS, CDR2 YFSETQ. This CDR3 comprises 15 residues. Trimming removed 2 bases from V and 4 bases from J, with 15 bases in between. The CDR3 coding sequence is TGCGCCAGCAGCTTTAACGGACCACAGGGCTATGGCTACACCTTC. Its translation: CASSFNGPQGYGYTF.

V usage is TRBV11-2 and J usage is TRBJ2-1; 10 nucleotides match TRBD2. This CDR3 is built from 15 residues. CDR1 and CDR2 from the germline V gene are SGHAT and FQNNGV. The junction had 7 bases not matched to a gene; V was cut back by 5 bases and J by 6 bases. In DNA, the CDR3 is TGTGCCAGCAGCCCCACTAGCGGGATGGCCAATGAGCAGTTCTTC. Translating gives CASSPTSGMANEQFF.

The V and J genes are TRBV7-6 and TRBJ2-7; maybe TRBD2 (6 bases). The CDR3 contains 14 residues. The germline V and J ends were trimmed by 0 bases and 7 bases, with 13 bases remaining between them. Germline assignment: CDR1 SGHVS and CDR2 FNYEAQ. The CDR3 region has the DNA TGTGCCAGCAGCTTAGCCGGGGACTCGTGGGAGCAGTACTTC. Its protein product is CASSLAGDSWEQYF.

A single count supports this clone. V usage is TRBV7-9 and J usage is TRBJ1-3, with D possibly being TRBD1 (6 bases). The germline gives CDR1 SEHNR, CDR2 FQNEAQ (reference sequence). V was trimmed by 5 bases and J by 4 bases, leaving 15 bases between them. The CDR3 sequence is 15 residues long. CDR3 nucleotides: TGTGCCAGCAGCCGTCCAGGGGCAGAAGGAAACACCATATATTTT. Translating gives CASSRPGAEGNTIYF.

The V gene is TRBV19, the J gene TRBJ1-6; D is perhaps TRBD1 (5 bases). V gave up 5 bases and J gave up 6 bases, with 11 bases separating them. The CDR3 runs to 14 residues. Germline V gives CDR1 LNHDA, CDR2 SQIVND (reference sequence). CDR3 sequence reads: CASSPDSPNSPLHF. CDR3 bases: TGTGCCAGTAGTCCAGACAGCCCTAATTCACCCCTCCACTTT. Full variable domain (outside the CDR3, taken from reference TRBV19 and TRBJ1-6): DGGITQSPKYLFRKEGQNVTLSCEQNLNHDAMYWYRQDPGQGLRLIYYSQIVNDFQKGDIAEGYSVSREKKESFPLTVTSAQKNPTAFYLCASSPDSPNSPLHFGNGTRLTVT.

The chain links TRBV5-4 to TRBJ2-5; D gene unclear. V was trimmed by 2 bases and J by 5 bases, leaving 7 bases between them. Looked up from germline, CDR1 is SGHNT and CDR2 is YYREEE (reference sequence). This CDR3 has 12 amino acids. In DNA form, the CDR3 reads TGTGCCAGCAGCTTATCTATGGAGACCCAGTACTTC. Protein: CASSLSMETQYF.

J is TRBJ2-1 and V is TRBV5-1; TRBD2 matches at 15 bases. The J segment lost 4 bases and the V segment lost 4 bases, leaving 12 bases of the junction unmatched. CDR3 size: 19 residues. The germline V gene encodes CDR1 SGHRS and CDR2 YFSETQ. As DNA, the CDR3 is TGCGCCAGCAGCAAGGGGGGACTAGCGGGAGGACCCCTTTACAATGAGCAGTTCTTC. Its translation: CASSKGGLAGGPLYNEQFF.

The V call is TRBV19, the J call TRBJ2-7; D uncertain. From germline, CDR1 is LNHDA and CDR2 SQIVND (reference sequence). The CDR3 has 13 amino acids. V gave up 5 bases and J gave up 2 bases, with 10 bases separating them. CDR3 DNA sequence: TGTGCCAGTAGTGTCACGGTTACCTACGAGCAGTACTTC. Translating gives CASSVTVTYEQYF. Variable domain in full (rest from reference TRBV19 and TRBJ2-7): DGGITQSPKYLFRKEGQNVTLSCEQNLNHDAMYWYRQDPGQGLRLIYYSQIVNDFQKGDIAEGYSVSREKKESFPLTVTSAQKNPTAFYLCASSVTVTYEQYFGPGTRLTVT.

The rearrangement uses TRBV5-1 and TRBJ2-7, with 13 nucleotides matching TRBD2. V shed 3 bases, J shed 0 bases, and the junction held 9 bases outside the gene matches. Per the germline V gene, CDR1 is SGHRS and CDR2 is YFSETQ. This CDR3 has 18 residues. The CDR3 region is CASSSGLAGISNSYEQYF. CDR3 sequence (DNA): TGCGCCAGCAGCTCGGGACTAGCGGGGATTTCCAACTCCTACGAGCAGTACTTC.